The 17 T cell receptor beta chains below come from one sample, sequenced in a study of sequential checkpoint blockade in melanoma. Profiling relied on immunoSEQ multiplex PCR, and the TCRdb table lists in-frame clones only, not all of them. The profile shows about 9,200 clones, 73% of them singletons. Treatment reported: randomized to nivolumab then ipilimumab (arm A) or the reverse (arm B). Source: CD8+ T cells sorted from blood (inferred from file names), taken from a patient given nivolumab and ipilimumab in sequence. The receptors were sampled from a human donor with melanoma.

V gene TRBV5-1 combines with J gene TRBJ2-7, with D possibly TRBD2 on 6 matching bases. Germline CDR1 is SGHRS and CDR2 is YFSETQ. The CDR3 extends over 13 amino acids. Trimming removed 4 bases at V and 4 bases at J, with 12 bases between. CDR3 in amino acids: CASSLSLAYEQYF. CDR3 sequence (DNA): TGCGCCAGCAGCCTCTCGCTAGCGTACGAGCAGTACTTC.

The chain is built from TRBV6-5 and TRBJ2-3; 9 bases fit TRBD1. Germline CDR1 MNHEY, CDR2 SVGAGI. The CDR3 totals 14 residues. V shed 5 bases, J shed 5 bases, and the junction held 5 bases outside the gene matches. The CDR3 nucleotides are TGTGCCAGCAGTGCCGGGACAGGGCAAGATACGCAGTATTTT. Translated, it gives CASSAGTGQDTQYF.

This clone has a handful of counts. V gene TRBV19 combines with J gene TRBJ2-2, with 8 nucleotides matching TRBD2. The V segment lost 5 bases and the J segment 8 bases; nucleotides outside the gene matches: 22. The germline CDR1 and CDR2 sequences are LNHDA and SQIVND (reference sequence). The CDR3 spans 19 residues. The CDR3 DNA reads TGTGCCAGTAGTTTTTGGTCTAGCGGGCCTCTCCCGCAAGGAGGGGAGCTGTTTTTT. It is translated as CASSFWSSGPLPQGGELFF.

CDR3 amino acids: CASSEAEGQSSYGYTF. In nucleotides, the CDR3 is TGTGCCAGCAGTGAAGCGGAGGGACAGTCCAGCTATGGCTACACCTTC. The gene calls are TRBV6-1 and TRBJ1-2, with 7 bases lining up with TRBD1. The ends lost 0 bases at V and 4 bases at J; junction bases unmatched: 8. This CDR3 has 16 amino acids. Germline V CDR1 and CDR2: MNHNS, SASEGT.

This clone was detected a few times. The chain uses TRBV6-1 and TRBJ2-2, with 7 bases that match TRBD1. The ends lost 0 bases at V and 4 bases at J; junction bases unmatched: 8. CDR3 length: 17 amino acids. Looked up from germline, CDR1 is MNHNS and CDR2 is SASEGT. The CDR3 spells CASSEAAGTAATGELFF. In DNA, the CDR3 is TGTGCCAGCAGTGAAGCGGCAGGGACAGCGGCCACCGGGGAGCTGTTTTTT.

The V gene is TRBV7-8, the J gene TRBJ2-5; 8 bases align to TRBD1. CDR1 is SGHVS and CDR2 is FQNEAQ in the germline V gene. Trimming at V came to 5 bases and at J to 0 bases, leaving 8 bases not matched to a gene. The CDR3 extends over 16 amino acids. In DNA, the CDR3 is TGTGCCAGCAGCCCCCGACAGGGGTCGTACCAAGAGACCCAGTACTTC. This sequence encodes CASSPRQGSYQETQYF.

This clone has only one observation. This chain joins TRBV6-6 and TRBJ1-1; 9 bases are shared with TRBD1. Germline lookup yields CDR1 MNHNY and CDR2 SVGAGI (reference sequence). After removal of 8 bases from V and 0 bases from J, the junction contained 10 bases not matched to a gene. The CDR3 spans 16 residues. The CDR3 nucleotides read TGTGCCAGCCGGGGGGGGACAGGGATAATGAACACTGAAGCTTTCTTT. Its translation is CASRGGTGIMNTEAFF.

The rearrangement uses TRBV4-3 and TRBJ2-5, with D possibly being TRBD1 (6 bases). Trimming took off 0 bases at V and 0 bases at J, with 11 bases between the two ends. CDR3 length: 16 amino acids. CDR1 LGHNA and CDR2 YSLEER come from the germline V gene. CDR3 in amino acids: CASSQERWDNQETQYF. As DNA, the CDR3 is TGCGCCAGCAGCCAAGAACGCTGGGACAACCAAGAGACCCAGTACTTC.

The chain recombines TRBV2 with TRBJ2-5; the D gene is possibly TRBD2 (6 bases). The CDR3 has 15 amino acids. V lost 5 bases and J lost 1, with 14 bases in between. Germline V lookup: CDR1 SNHLY, CDR2 FYNNEI. The CDR3 DNA reads as TGTGCCAGCAGTACTACTAGCCCGATCCAAGAGACCCAGTACTTC. It specifies CASSTTSPIQETQYF.

By sample fraction, this clone is large (0.1 to 1%). V is TRBV4-2 and J is TRBJ2-1; D ambiguous. The germline gives CDR1 LGHNA, CDR2 YNFKEQ. The V end lost 0 bases, the J end lost 0 bases, and 9 bases lay between the germline ends. The CDR3 is made up of 16 amino acids. The CDR3 DNA sequence: TGTGCCAGCAGCCAAGATCTGAGGAGCTCCTACAATGAGCAGTTCTTC. Its protein is CASSQDLRSSYNEQFF.

CDR3 DNA sequence: TGTGCCAGCAGTGACGGGGGGTCTGGGGCCAACGTCCTGACTTTC. It codes for CASSDGGSGANVLTF. V gene TRBV6-4 combines with J gene TRBJ2-6; D may be TRBD2 (6 bases). Trimming took 2 bases from V and 1 from J, leaving 6 bases between them. The CDR3 runs to 15 residues. In germline, CDR1 is MRHNA, CDR2 SNTAGT.

This clone has just a few counts. The genes are TRBV7-6 and TRBJ2-5; a weak D match, TRBD2 (6 bases). The CDR3 runs 15 residues. Trimming removed 2 bases from V and 8 bases from J, with 18 bases in between. The germline V gene has CDR1 SGHVS and CDR2 FNYEAQ. The DNA for the CDR3 is TGTGCCAGCAGCTTATATGCACTAGCTGGTGAAACCCAGTACTTC. Its protein product is CASSLYALAGETQYF.

The CDR3 reads CASSQWTSGIYEQYF. CDR3 nucleotides: TGCGCCAGCAGCCAGTGGACTAGCGGGATCTACGAGCAGTACTTC. The genes are TRBV4-1 and TRBJ2-7; 12 nucleotides line up with TRBD2. This CDR3 comprises 15 residues. Per the germline V gene, CDR1 is MGHRA and CDR2 is YSYEKL. The J segment lost 3 bases and the V segment lost 3 bases, leaving 3 bases of the junction unmatched.

This clone was detected only a few times. This chain connects TRBV5-6 to TRBJ2-7, with TRBD2 matching over 12 bases. Germline V gives CDR1 SGHDT, CDR2 YYEEEE. This CDR3 has 17 amino acids. V was pared by 4 bases and J by 4 bases, with 12 bases of the junction left unmatched. For the CDR3, the DNA is TGTGCCAGCAGCCAAGATGAAACCACTAGCGGGGGGTACGAGCAGTACTTC. This encodes CASSQDETTSGGYEQYF.

This chain joins TRBV7-3 and TRBJ2-1; weak D call: TRBD1 (6 bases). V lost 3 bases and J lost 10, with 13 bases in between. Germline V lookup: CDR1 SGHTA, CDR2 FQGTGA. This CDR3 contains 13 residues. The CDR3 spells CASSLTVDREQFF. CDR3 coding DNA: TGTGCCAGCAGCTTGACAGTTGACAGGGAGCAGTTCTTC.

The chain recombines TRBV6-4 with TRBJ2-3, with TRBD2 identical over 12 bases. Germline V gene data show CDR1 as MRHNA and CDR2 as SNTAGT. Trimming cost V 2 bases and J 3 bases; bases outside gene matches: 0. The length of the CDR3 is 15 residues. The CDR3 bases are TGTGCCAGCAGTGACGGGACTAGCGGGACAGATACGCAGTATTTT. It encodes CASSDGTSGTDTQYF.

The rearrangement links TRBV27 to TRBJ2-7; 8 nucleotides align to TRBD1. Trimming removed 5 bases from V and 4 bases from J; junction bases left unmatched: 7. Germline loops: CDR1 MNHEY, CDR2 SMNVEV (reference sequence). The CDR3 runs 14 residues. Here the CDR3 reads CASSHDRGMYEQYF. DNA for the CDR3: TGTGCCAGCAGTCACGACAGGGGAATGTACGAGCAGTACTTC.